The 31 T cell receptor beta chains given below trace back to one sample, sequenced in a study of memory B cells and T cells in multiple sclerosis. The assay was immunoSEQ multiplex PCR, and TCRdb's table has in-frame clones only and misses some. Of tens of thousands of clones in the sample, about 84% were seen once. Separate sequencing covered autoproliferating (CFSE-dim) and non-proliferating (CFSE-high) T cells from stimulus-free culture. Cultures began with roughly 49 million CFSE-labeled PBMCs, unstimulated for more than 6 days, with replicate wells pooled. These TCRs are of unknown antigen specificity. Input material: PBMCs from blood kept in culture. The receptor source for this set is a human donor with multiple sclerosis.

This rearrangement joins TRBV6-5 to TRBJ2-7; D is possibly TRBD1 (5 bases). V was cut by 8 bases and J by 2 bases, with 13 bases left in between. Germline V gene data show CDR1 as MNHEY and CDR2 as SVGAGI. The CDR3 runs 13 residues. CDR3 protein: CASQTGSAYEQYF. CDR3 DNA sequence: TGTGCCAGCCAAACAGGAAGCGCCTACGAGCAGTACTTC.

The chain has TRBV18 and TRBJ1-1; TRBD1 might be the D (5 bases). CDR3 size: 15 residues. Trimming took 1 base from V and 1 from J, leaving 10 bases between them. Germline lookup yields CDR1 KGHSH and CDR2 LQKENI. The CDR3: CASSPLPGRNTEAFF. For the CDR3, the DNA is TGTGCCAGCTCACCACTGCCAGGGCGGAACACTGAAGCTTTCTTT.

The CDR3 here is CASSPGLAGVGYEQYF. CDR3 nucleotides: TGTGCCAGTAGTCCGGGACTAGCGGGAGTTGGATACGAGCAGTACTTC. The chain couples TRBV19 to TRBJ2-7, with 14 bases identical to TRBD2. This CDR3 has 16 residues. The ends lost 5 bases at V and 4 bases at J; junction bases unmatched: 7. Germline lookup yields CDR1 LNHDA and CDR2 SQIVND (reference sequence).

CDR3 loop: CASSSAFRTVNNSPLHF. The CDR3 region has the DNA TGTGCCAGCAGCTCTGCTTTTAGGACAGTCAATAATTCACCCCTCCACTTT. The genes are TRBV11-2 and TRBJ1-6, with D possibly being TRBD1 (6 bases). The germline CDR1 and CDR2 sequences are SGHAT and FQNNGV. The V gene lost 4 bases and the J gene lost 5 bases, with 18 bases spanning the gap. The CDR3 totals 17 residues.

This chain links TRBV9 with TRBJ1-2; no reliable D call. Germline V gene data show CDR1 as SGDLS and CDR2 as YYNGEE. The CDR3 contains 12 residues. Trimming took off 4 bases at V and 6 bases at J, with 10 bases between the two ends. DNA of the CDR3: TGTGCCAGCAGCTCTCCCGCGGATGGCTACACCTTC. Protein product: CASSSPADGYTF.

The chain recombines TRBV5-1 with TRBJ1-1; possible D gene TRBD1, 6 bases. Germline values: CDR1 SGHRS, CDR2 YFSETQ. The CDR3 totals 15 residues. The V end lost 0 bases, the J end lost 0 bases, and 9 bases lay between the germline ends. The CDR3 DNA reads TGCGCCAGCAGCTTGGGGGGGCCCATGAACACTGAAGCTTTCTTT. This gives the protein CASSLGGPMNTEAFF.

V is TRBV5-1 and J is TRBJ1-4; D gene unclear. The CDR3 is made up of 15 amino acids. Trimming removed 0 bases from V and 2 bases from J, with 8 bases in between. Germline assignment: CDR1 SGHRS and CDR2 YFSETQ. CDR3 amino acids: CASSLGSLTNEKLFF. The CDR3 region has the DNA TGCGCCAGCAGCTTGGGATCCCTTACTAATGAAAAACTGTTTTTT.

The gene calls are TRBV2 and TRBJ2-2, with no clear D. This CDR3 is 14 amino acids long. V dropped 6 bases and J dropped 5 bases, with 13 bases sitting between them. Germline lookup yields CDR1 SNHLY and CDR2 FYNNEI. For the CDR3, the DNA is TGTGCCAGCAGGACCGGGTCGCAGACCGGGGAGCTGTTTTTT. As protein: CASRTGSQTGELFF.

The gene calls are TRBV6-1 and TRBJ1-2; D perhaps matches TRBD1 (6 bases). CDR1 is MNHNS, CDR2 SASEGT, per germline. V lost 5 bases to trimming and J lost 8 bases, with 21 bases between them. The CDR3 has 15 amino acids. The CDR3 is CASSSLQGSVGGYTF. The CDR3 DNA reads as TGTGCCAGCAGTAGCCTACAGGGATCGGTGGGGGGCTACACCTTC.

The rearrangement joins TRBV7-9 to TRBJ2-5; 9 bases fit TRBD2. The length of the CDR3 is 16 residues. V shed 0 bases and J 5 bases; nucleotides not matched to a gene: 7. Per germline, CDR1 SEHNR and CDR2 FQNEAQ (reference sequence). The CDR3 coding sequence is TGTGCCAGCAGCTTAGCTTCTAGCGGGATCAGTGAGACCCAGTACTTC. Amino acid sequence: CASSLASSGISETQYF.

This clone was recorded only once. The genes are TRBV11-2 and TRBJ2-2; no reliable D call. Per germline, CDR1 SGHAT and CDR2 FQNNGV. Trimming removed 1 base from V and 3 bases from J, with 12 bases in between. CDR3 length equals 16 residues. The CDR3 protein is CASSLVPGTYTGELFF. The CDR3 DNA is TGTGCCAGCAGCTTAGTGCCGGGCACCTACACCGGGGAGCTGTTTTTT.

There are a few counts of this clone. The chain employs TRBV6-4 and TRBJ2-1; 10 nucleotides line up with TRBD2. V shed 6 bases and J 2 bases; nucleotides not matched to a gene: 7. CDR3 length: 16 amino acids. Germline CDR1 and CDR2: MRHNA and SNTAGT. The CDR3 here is CASSLTSGRPYNEQFF. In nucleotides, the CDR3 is TGTGCCAGCAGCTTGACTAGCGGGCGGCCCTACAATGAGCAGTTCTTC.

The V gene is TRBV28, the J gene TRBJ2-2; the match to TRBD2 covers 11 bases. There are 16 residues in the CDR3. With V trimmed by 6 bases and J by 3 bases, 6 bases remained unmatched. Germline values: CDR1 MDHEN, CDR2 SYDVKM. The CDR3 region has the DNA TGTGCCAGCAGGGCCGGGACTAGCGGATACACCGGGGAGCTGTTTTTT. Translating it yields CASRAGTSGYTGELFF.

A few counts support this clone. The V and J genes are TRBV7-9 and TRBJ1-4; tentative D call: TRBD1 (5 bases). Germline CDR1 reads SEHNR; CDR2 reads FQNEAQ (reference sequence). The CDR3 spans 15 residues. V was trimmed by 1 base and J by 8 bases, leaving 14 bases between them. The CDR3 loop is CASSLEGREREKLFF. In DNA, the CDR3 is TGTGCCAGCAGCTTAGAAGGCAGGGAGAGAGAAAAACTGTTTTTT.

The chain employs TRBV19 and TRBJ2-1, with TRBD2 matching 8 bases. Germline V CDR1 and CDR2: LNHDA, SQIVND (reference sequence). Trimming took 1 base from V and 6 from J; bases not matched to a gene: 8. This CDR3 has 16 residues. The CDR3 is CASSIGSGSGFNEQFF. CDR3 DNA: TGTGCCAGTAGTATAGGGAGCGGGAGTGGTTTCAATGAGCAGTTCTTC.

The CDR3 region is CASSRSGSSYNSPLHF. The CDR3 DNA reads TGTGCCAGCAGTAGGTCTGGGAGCTCCTATAATTCACCCCTCCACTTT. V is TRBV2 and J is TRBJ1-6; the D is unclear. Germline V gene lookup returns CDR1 SNHLY and CDR2 FYNNEI. Trimming took off 5 bases at V and 0 bases at J, with 11 bases between the two ends. This CDR3 is 16 amino acids long.

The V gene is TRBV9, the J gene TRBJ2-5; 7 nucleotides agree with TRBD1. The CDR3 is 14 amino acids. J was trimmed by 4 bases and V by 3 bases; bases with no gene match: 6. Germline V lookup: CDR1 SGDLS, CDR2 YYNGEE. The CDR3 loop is CASSGRDSIETQYF. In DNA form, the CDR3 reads TGTGCCAGCAGCGGCCGGGACAGTATAGAGACCCAGTACTTC.

CDR3 amino acids: CASSVTSGGSGETQYF. The CDR3 DNA reads as TGCGCCAGCAGCGTCACTAGCGGGGGGTCGGGAGAGACCCAGTACTTC. J is TRBJ2-5 and V is TRBV5-1; 12 bases match TRBD2. Germline CDR1 and CDR2: SGHRS and YFSETQ. The CDR3 totals 16 residues. J lost 4 bases, V lost 4 bases, and 8 bases had no gene match. The entire variable domain, with the rest obtained from reference TRBV5-1 and TRBJ2-5, is as follows: KAGVTQTPRYLIKTRGQQVTLSCSPISGHRSVSWYQQTPGQGLQFLFEYFSETQRNKGNFPGRFSGRQFSNSRSEMNVSTLELGDSALYLCASSVTSGGSGETQYFGPGTRLLVL.

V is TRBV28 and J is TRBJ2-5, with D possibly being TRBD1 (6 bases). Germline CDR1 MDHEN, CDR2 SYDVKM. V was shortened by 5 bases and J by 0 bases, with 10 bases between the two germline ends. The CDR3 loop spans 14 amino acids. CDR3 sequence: CASSHQGNQETQYF. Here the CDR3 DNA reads TGTGCCAGCAGTCACCAGGGGAACCAAGAGACCCAGTACTTC.

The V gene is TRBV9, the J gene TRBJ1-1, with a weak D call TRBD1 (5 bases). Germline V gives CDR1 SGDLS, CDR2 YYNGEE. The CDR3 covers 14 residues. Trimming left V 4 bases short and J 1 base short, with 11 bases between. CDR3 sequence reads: CASSIRQRNTEAFF. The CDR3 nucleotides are TGTGCCAGCAGCATTAGACAGAGGAACACTGAAGCTTTCTTT.

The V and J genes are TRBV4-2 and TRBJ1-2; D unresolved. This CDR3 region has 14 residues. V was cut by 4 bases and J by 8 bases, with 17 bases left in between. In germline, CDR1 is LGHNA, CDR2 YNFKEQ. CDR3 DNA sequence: TGTGCCAGCAGCCCACCGATTGGGGAGTCGGGCTACACCTTC. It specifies CASSPPIGESGYTF.

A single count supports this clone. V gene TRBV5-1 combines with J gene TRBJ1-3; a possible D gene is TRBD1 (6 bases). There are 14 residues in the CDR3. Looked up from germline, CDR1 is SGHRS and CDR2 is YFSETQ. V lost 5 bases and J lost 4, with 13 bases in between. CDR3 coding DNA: TGCGCCAGCAGAGCAGGGGTAGGAGGAAACACCATATATTTT. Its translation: CASRAGVGGNTIYF.

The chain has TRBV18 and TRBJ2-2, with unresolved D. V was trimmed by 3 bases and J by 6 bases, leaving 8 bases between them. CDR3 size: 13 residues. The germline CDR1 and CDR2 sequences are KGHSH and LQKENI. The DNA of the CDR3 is TGTGCCAGCTCACCCCTCGACGCCGGGGAGCTGTTTTTT. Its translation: CASSPLDAGELFF.

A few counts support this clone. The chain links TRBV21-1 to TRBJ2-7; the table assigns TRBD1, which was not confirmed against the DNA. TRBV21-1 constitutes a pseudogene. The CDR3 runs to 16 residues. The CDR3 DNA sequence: TGTGCCAGCAGCAAAGCCTCCGGGACAGGGAAGTACGAGCAGTACTTC. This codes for CASSKASGTGKYEQYF.

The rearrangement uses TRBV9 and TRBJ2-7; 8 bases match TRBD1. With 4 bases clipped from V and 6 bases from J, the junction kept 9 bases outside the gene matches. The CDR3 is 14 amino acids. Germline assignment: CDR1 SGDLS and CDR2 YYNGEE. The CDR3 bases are TGTGCCAGCAGCCCCTGGCTCAGGGGGCTCGAGCAGTACTTC. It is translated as CASSPWLRGLEQYF.

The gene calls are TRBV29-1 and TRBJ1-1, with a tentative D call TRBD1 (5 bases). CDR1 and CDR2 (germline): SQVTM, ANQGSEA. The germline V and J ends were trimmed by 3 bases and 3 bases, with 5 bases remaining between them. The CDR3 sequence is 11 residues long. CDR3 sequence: CSVEGDTEAFF. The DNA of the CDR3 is TGCAGCGTTGAGGGGGACACTGAAGCTTTCTTT.

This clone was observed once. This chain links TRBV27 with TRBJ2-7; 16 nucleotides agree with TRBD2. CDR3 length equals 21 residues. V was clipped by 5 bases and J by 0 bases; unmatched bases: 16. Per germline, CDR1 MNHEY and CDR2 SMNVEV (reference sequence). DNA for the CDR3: TGTGCCAGCAGTGCTACCCCCGCCGGGACTAGCGGGGGGGCTTACTCCTACGAGCAGTACTTC. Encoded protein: CASSATPAGTSGGAYSYEQYF.

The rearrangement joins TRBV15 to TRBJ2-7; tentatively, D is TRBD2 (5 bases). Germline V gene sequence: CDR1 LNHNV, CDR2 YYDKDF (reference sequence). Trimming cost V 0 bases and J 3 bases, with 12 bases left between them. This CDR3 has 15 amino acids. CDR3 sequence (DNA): TGTGCCACCAGCAGAGATACCGGGAACCTCTACGAGCAGTACTTC. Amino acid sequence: CATSRDTGNLYEQYF.

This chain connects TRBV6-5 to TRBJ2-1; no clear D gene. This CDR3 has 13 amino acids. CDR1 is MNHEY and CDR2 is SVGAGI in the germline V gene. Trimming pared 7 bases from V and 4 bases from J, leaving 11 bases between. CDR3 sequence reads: CASTSDLYNEQFF. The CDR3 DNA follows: TGTGCCAGCACGTCAGACCTATACAATGAGCAGTTCTTC.

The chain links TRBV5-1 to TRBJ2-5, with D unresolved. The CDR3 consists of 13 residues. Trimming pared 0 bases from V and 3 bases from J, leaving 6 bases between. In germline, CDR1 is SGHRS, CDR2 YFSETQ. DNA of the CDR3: TGCGCCAGCAGCTTGGTTGGTGAAGAGACCCAGTACTTC. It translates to CASSLVGEETQYF.

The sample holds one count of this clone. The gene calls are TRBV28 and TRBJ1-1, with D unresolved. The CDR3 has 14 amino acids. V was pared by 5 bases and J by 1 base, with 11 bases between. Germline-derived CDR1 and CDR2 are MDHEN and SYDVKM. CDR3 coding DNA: TGTGCCAGCAGTGAATCGGGGTCGAACACTGAAGCTTTCTTT. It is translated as CASSESGSNTEAFF.